This T cell receptor (beta chain) is drawn from a study of T cell responses to AZD1222 COVID-19 vaccine. The CDR3 length is 16 residues. Profiled with immunoSEQ multiplex PCR; TCRdb holds only in-frame clones, not every one. The sample consists of 190,000 or so clones, over 85% of them appearing once. This clone was seen a handful of times. Specimen: peripheral blood, collected 28 days after the second AZD1222 dose. The sequence came from an adult who received the AZD1222 COVID-19 vaccine. The gene calls are TRBV21-1 and TRBJ2-3; the DNA was not compared with TRBD1, the D call given in the table. TRBV21-1 is a recognized pseudogene. In nucleotides, the CDR3 is TGTGCCAGCAGCAGGCCGGGACAGGGAGGAACAGATACGCAGTATTTT. Translation: CASSRPGQGGTDTQYF.